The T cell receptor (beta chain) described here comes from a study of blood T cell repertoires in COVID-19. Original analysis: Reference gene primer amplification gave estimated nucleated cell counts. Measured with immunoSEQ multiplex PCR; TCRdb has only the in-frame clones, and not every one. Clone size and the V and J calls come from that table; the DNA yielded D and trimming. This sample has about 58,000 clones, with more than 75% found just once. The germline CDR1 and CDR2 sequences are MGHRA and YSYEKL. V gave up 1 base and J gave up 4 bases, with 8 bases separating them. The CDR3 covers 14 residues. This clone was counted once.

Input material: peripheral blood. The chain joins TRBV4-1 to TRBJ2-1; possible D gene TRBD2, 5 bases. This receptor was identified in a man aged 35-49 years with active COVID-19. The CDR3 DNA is TGCGCCAGCAGCCAAGGAGGGTCGTACAATGAGCAGTTCTTC. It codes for CASSQGGSYNEQFF.